This TCR beta chain was captured by sequencing in a study of blood T cell repertoires in COVID-19. Germline V lookup: CDR1 LGHNA, CDR2 YSLEER. CDR3 length: 15 residues. Trimming cost V 0 bases and J 3 bases; bases outside gene matches: 4. Some clones are missing from TCRdb's copy, which holds only in-frame ones; the method was immunoSEQ multiplex PCR. The sample lists fewer than 200,000 clones, about 87% occurring once. The V call is TRBV4-3, the J call TRBJ2-7; TRBD2 agrees at 8 bases. Source material: peripheral blood. The sequence came from an elderly woman with COVID-19, enrolled during active disease. The CDR3 DNA follows: TGCGCCAGCAGCCAAGAAAGGGCGGGGGGCTACGAGCAGTACTTC. Residues: CASSQERAGGYEQYF.